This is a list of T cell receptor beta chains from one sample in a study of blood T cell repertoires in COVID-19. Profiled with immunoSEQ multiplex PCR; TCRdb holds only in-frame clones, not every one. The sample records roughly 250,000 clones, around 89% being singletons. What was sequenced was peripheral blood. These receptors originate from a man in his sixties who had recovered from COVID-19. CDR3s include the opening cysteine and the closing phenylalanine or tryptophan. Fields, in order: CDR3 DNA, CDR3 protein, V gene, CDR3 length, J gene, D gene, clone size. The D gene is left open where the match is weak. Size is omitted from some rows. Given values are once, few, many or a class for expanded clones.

TGCGCCAGCAGCTTCCTCCCTTCTGGAGACAGGAGTTCCTACAATGAGCAGTTCTTC CASSFLPSGDRSSYNEQFF TRBV5-1 19 TRBJ2-1 . .
TGTGCCAGCAGAAGACAGGGGGCTCCGAGCTCTGGGGCCAACGTCCTGACTTTC CASRRQGAPSSGANVLTF TRBV21-1 18 TRBJ2-6 . .
TGTGCCAGCACTCTACCAAGGGGAGGGCTATACCAAGAGACCCAGTACTTC CASTLPRGGLYQETQYF TRBV7-2 17 TRBJ2-5 TRBD2 .
TGTGCCAGCAGCTTTTCCCGTTACACTGAAGCTTTCTTT CASSFSRYTEAFF TRBV11-3 13 TRBJ1-1 . many
TGTGCCAGCAGCTTGGGACGGAGTTCCTATGGCTACACCTTC CASSLGRSSYGYTF TRBV5-6 14 TRBJ1-2 . .
TGCGCCAGCAGCCATGGGACAGACTACTCCACAGATACGCAGTATTTT CASSHGTDYSTDTQYF TRBV5-1 16 TRBJ2-3 TRBD1 .
TGTGCCAGCAGTTACGGGACAGGGATTAACACCGGGGAGCTGTTTTTT CASSYGTGINTGELFF TRBV6-5 16 TRBJ2-2 TRBD1 .
TGTGCCAGCTCACCCGGTGTCCAAGACAGTGAAGCTTTCTTT CASSPGVQDSEAFF TRBV18 14 TRBJ1-1 . .
TGTGCCAGCAGGGCGGACAATAGCAATCAGCCCCAGCATTTT CASRADNSNQPQHF TRBV6-5 14 TRBJ1-5 . few
TGTGCCAGCTCGCAGGACAGGTTGGCACGTTGGGATGAAAAACTGTTTTTT CASSQDRLARWDEKLFF TRBV18 17 TRBJ1-4 TRBD1 .
TGTGCCAGCTCACCGGCCGCTAGCGGGGGGCACACAGATACGCAGTATTTT CASSPAASGGHTDTQYF TRBV18 17 TRBJ2-3 TRBD2 .
TGTGCCAGCAGCCAACCCGTCGGCAGGGAGAACACCGGGGAGCTGTTTTTT CASSQPVGRENTGELFF TRBV4-2 17 TRBJ2-2 . .
TGTGCCAGCAGCGTCCAGGGCTACACCGGGGAGCTGTTTTTT CASSVQGYTGELFF TRBV9 14 TRBJ2-2 . .
TGCAGCGTTGAAGAGGGAGCGGGAGGCCCCACAGATACGCAGTATTTT CSVEEGAGGPTDTQYF TRBV29-1 16 TRBJ2-3 TRBD2 .
TGTGCCACCAGCAGCAACAGACTAGCGGGGAATAACTACGAGCAGTACTTC CATSSNRLAGNNYEQYF TRBV15 17 TRBJ2-7 TRBD2 .
TGTGCCAGCAGACCCGAAGAGGGGGCGGCGCAGTATTTT CASRPEEGAAQYF TRBV7-3 13 TRBJ2-3 TRBD1 .
TGTGCCAGCAGCCAAAACAGGGGGCTCGAAAAACTGTTTTTT CASSQNRGLEKLFF TRBV6-5 14 TRBJ1-4 TRBD1 .
TGTGCCAGTAGTATAGATGTTAAGCGGGGGAGAAGCGAGCAGTACTTC CASSIDVKRGRSEQYF TRBV19 16 TRBJ2-7 TRBD2 .
TGTGCCAGCAGCTTGGCTGGACAGCTGCTGTTTTTT CASSLAGQLLFF TRBV11-2 12 TRBJ1-4 . .
TGTGCCAGCAGCTTAGTAACAGGGGCCGCCGAGGCCGAGCAGTACTTC CASSLVTGAAEAEQYF TRBV7-6 16 TRBJ2-7 TRBD1 .
TGTGCCAGTAGCTCGGGGACAGGGTTTGAGAACGGCTACACCTTC CASSSGTGFENGYTF TRBV19 15 TRBJ1-2 TRBD1 .
TGTGCCAGCACCCCTACTTTAGACAGGGGGTTGGCTTTCTTT CASTPTLDRGLAFF TRBV27 14 TRBJ1-1 TRBD1 .
TGTGCCAGCAGACCGCAGGGGGAGAACACTGAAGCTTTCTTT CASRPQGENTEAFF TRBV5-4 14 TRBJ1-1 TRBD1 .
TGTGCCAGCAGCCCGTGGGGCACTCCTAGCTCCTACAATGAGCAGTTCTTC CASSPWGTPSSYNEQFF TRBV9 17 TRBJ2-1 . .
TGTGCCAGCAGCCTAGGGAGGGGAGAGACCCAGTACTTC CASSLGRGETQYF TRBV7-2 13 TRBJ2-5 TRBD2 .
TGTGCCAGCAGCCGCGGACAGGGTACAAAACAGCCCCAGCATTTT CASSRGQGTKQPQHF TRBV6-5 15 TRBJ1-5 TRBD1 .
TGTGCCAGCAGCCAAGCAATCCTGGCCGGGGAGCAGTACTTC CASSQAILAGEQYF TRBV14 14 TRBJ2-7 . .
TGTGCCAGCAGCCCCTTAAGGGGAACTAATGAAAAACTGTTTTTT CASSPLRGTNEKLFF TRBV4-2 15 TRBJ1-4 . .
TGCAGCGTTGAACTAGACAGGCCCTACGAGCAGTACTTC CSVELDRPYEQYF TRBV29-1 13 TRBJ2-7 . .
TGTGCCAGCAGCTTAGTGTCAGTTCTCTCGAACACCGGGGAGCTGTTTTTT CASSLVSVLSNTGELFF TRBV11-3 17 TRBJ2-2 . .
TGTGCCAGTAGTAGCGGACAGGGTCTCTCTGGGGCCAACGTCCTGACTTTC CASSSGQGLSGANVLTF TRBV19 17 TRBJ2-6 TRBD1 .
TGTGCCAGCAGCTTGGTCGGAGACGGTTCCTACGAGCAGTACTTC CASSLVGDGSYEQYF TRBV5-5 15 TRBJ2-7 . .
TGTGCCAGCCAAGCCGGGCCGGGGGTTGCTGAAGCTTTCTTT CASQAGPGVAEAFF TRBV19 14 TRBJ1-1 . .
TGTGCCAGCAGCCAAGAGACCGGGGGGGCTAGCGAGCAGTACTTC CASSQETGGASEQYF TRBV4-2 15 TRBJ2-7 TRBD2 .
TGTGCCAGCAGTCCCCGGGGGGGCGCCTTTGCCAAAAACATTCAGTACTTC CASSPRGGAFAKNIQYF TRBV28 17 TRBJ2-4 TRBD2 .
TGTGCCAGCAGTAGGAGCTCCTACGAGCAGTACTTC CASSRSSYEQYF TRBV6-5 12 TRBJ2-7 . .
TGTGCCAGCAGTCCGACTAGTCGGCCCCAGTACTTC CASSPTSRPQYF TRBV2 12 TRBJ2-5 . once
TGTGCCAGCAGCCCGGGACACCTAGCGGGGACCGGGGAGCTGTTTTTT CASSPGHLAGTGELFF TRBV5-8 16 TRBJ2-2 TRBD2 .
TGTGCCAGCAGCCAAACCAGGGGGCCTAACACCGGGGAGCTGTTTTTT CASSQTRGPNTGELFF TRBV3-1/TRBV3-2 16 TRBJ2-2 TRBD1 once
TGTGCCATCAGTGAGAACGGGGACTATGGCTACACCTTC CAISENGDYGYTF TRBV10-3 13 TRBJ1-2 . .
TGTGCCAGCAGCTGGGCGAGGAACACTGAAGCTTTCTTT CASSWARNTEAFF TRBV5-8 13 TRBJ1-1 . once
TGTGCCAGCAGTTTCCCCGGGACAGTGACCTACACCTTC CASSFPGTVTYTF TRBV12-3/TRBV12-4 13 TRBJ1-2 TRBD1 .
TGTGCCAGCAGCCCCACTACAGGGACCGGGGCCAACGTCCTGACTTTC CASSPTTGTGANVLTF TRBV7-2 16 TRBJ2-6 . .
TGCGCCAGCAGCGCTTCATTAGGACAGTATAATTCACCCCTCCACTTT CASSASLGQYNSPLHF TRBV5-1 16 TRBJ1-6 . .
TGCGCCAGCAGCGGGATCGACAGGGACCAAGAGACCCAGTACTTC CASSGIDRDQETQYF TRBV5-1 15 TRBJ2-5 TRBD1 .
TGTGCCAGCAGCTCCTACGGAACAGGGGCTCTCCACTTT CASSSYGTGALHF TRBV11-2 13 TRBJ1-6 TRBD1 .
TGTGCCAGTAGTATGCTGGAGGGTCGCTATGGCTACACCTTC CASSMLEGRYGYTF TRBV19 14 TRBJ1-2 . .
TGTGCCAGCAGCCAAGGACGGGCCTACGAGCAGTACTTC CASSQGRAYEQYF TRBV14 13 TRBJ2-7 . .